The 13 T cell receptor beta chains below were found in one sample sequenced in a study of radiation and T cells in renal cell carcinoma. Time point in this sample: baseline pretreatment blood. The sample's treatment: 15 Gy SBRT to primary tumor, nephrectomy 4 weeks later. Assay used: immunoSEQ multiplex PCR; TCRdb lists only in-frame clones, some missing. The table records approximately 94,000 clones, 82% of them present only once. The sequences come from blood, collected from a patient whose treatment included radiotherapy and nephrectomy. All receptors come from a man aged 60-69 years with renal cell carcinoma.

The J gene is TRBJ2-7, the V gene TRBV6-5, with 8 bases aligning to TRBD1. The CDR3 is 14 amino acids. Unmatched junction bases numbered 5, after V lost 5 bases and J lost 2 bases. Looked up from germline, CDR1 is MNHEY and CDR2 is SVGAGI. CDR3 sequence (DNA): TGTGCCAGCAGTCTTCAGGGGGCAACCTACGAGCAGTACTTC. Its translation: CASSLQGATYEQYF.

The chain is built from TRBV6-6 and TRBJ2-7, with 8 bases that match TRBD2. V gave up 4 bases and J gave up 0 bases; unmatched junction bases: 5. In germline, CDR1 is MNHNY, CDR2 SVGAGI (reference sequence). CDR3 length: 15 residues. CDR3 loop: CASSSPAGDSYEQYF. The DNA for the CDR3 is TGTGCCAGCAGTTCGCCAGCGGGAGACTCCTACGAGCAGTACTTC.

The CDR3 nucleotides read TGTGCCAGCAGCTTATTGAGCCTAGCGGCCTACAATGAGCAGTTCTTC. Translation: CASSLLSLAAYNEQFF. The chain employs TRBV7-8 and TRBJ2-1; TRBD2 matches 7 bases. CDR3 length equals 16 residues. Germline CDR1 is SGHVS and CDR2 is FQNEAQ. The V and J ends lost 2 bases and 2 bases, in that order; junction bases with no gene match: 6.

V and J are TRBV7-8 and TRBJ1-2, with D perhaps TRBD1 (5 bases). Trimming pared 5 bases from V and 2 bases from J, leaving 15 bases between. There are 15 residues in the CDR3. Germline CDR1 and CDR2: SGHVS and FQNEAQ. CDR3 sequence (DNA): TGTGCCAGCAGCCAAATGGGACGCCAAAACTATGGCTACACCTTC. Its translation is CASSQMGRQNYGYTF.

The chain links TRBV7-8 to TRBJ2-1; 8 bases align to TRBD1. J lost 6 bases, V lost 8 bases, and 12 bases had no gene match. Germline V gene lookup returns CDR1 SGHVS and CDR2 FQNEAQ. The CDR3 spans 15 residues. As DNA, the CDR3 is TGTGCCAGCGTCAGGGGGCGAAACGTCCGCAATGAGCAGTTCTTC. This codes for CASVRGRNVRNEQFF.

V gene TRBV13 combines with J gene TRBJ2-3; D uncertain. Trimming stripped 2 bases from V and 2 bases from J, with 5 bases between. CDR3 size: 13 residues. CDR1 and CDR2 (germline): PRHDT, FYEKMQ (reference sequence). The CDR3 coding sequence is TGTGCCAGCAGCTTACGACCCACAGATACGCAGTATTTT. Protein: CASSLRPTDTQYF.

This clone was observed a single time. The chain combines TRBV18 with TRBJ2-5, with D uncertain. Trimming pared 2 bases from V and 2 bases from J, leaving 6 bases between. Germline V gene lookup returns CDR1 KGHSH and CDR2 LQKENI. This CDR3 spans 13 amino acids. The CDR3 nucleotides are TGTGCCAGCTCACCAGTCTGGCAAGAGACCCAGTACTTC. The encoded protein is CASSPVWQETQYF.

The chain links TRBV7-2 to TRBJ2-7; 7 bases are shared with TRBD2. Germline CDR1 reads SGHTA; CDR2 reads FQGNSA. The CDR3 is made up of 17 amino acids. The V gene end was trimmed by 1 base and the J gene end by 3 bases; junction bases not matched to a gene: 12. The CDR3 region is CASSLGSGLAEHYEQYF. CDR3 nucleotides: TGTGCCAGCAGCTTAGGATCTGGGCTAGCGGAACACTACGAGCAGTACTTC. Full variable domain (rest looked up from reference TRBV7-2 and TRBJ2-7): GAGVSQSPSNKVTEKGKDVELRCDPISGHTALYWYRQSLGQGLEFLIYFQGNSAPDKSGLPSDRFSAERTGGSVSTLTIQRTQQEDSAVYLCASSLGSGLAEHYEQYFGPGTRLTVT.

The chain combines TRBV6-1 with TRBJ2-3; D is perhaps TRBD2 (6 bases). The germline gives CDR1 MNHNS, CDR2 SASEGT. Trimming stripped 6 bases from V and 1 base from J, with 8 bases between. This CDR3 is built from 13 residues. The chain's CDR3 is CASRTRGTDTQYF. CDR3 DNA sequence: TGTGCCAGCAGGACTAGAGGCACAGATACGCAGTATTTT.

The chain couples TRBV15 to TRBJ2-7; the D gene is possibly TRBD1 (7 bases). V dropped 0 bases and J dropped 0 bases, with 15 bases sitting between them. Germline CDR1 is LNHNV and CDR2 is YYDKDF (reference sequence). CDR3 length: 17 residues. CDR3 bases: TGTGCCACCAGCAGAGATCGGGGGACAGCGAGCTCCTACGAGCAGTACTTC. Protein: CATSRDRGTASSYEQYF.

In its sample, this clone was seen once. This rearrangement joins TRBV5-5 to TRBJ1-2; no clear D. Germline V gives CDR1 SGHKS, CDR2 YYEKEE (reference sequence). V was trimmed by 2 bases and J by 3 bases, leaving 8 bases between them. The CDR3 consists of 13 residues. Written as DNA, the CDR3 is TGTGCCAGCAGCTTTCTCTCGGACTATGGCTACACCTTC. Translation gives CASSFLSDYGYTF. The entire variable domain, with the rest obtained from reference TRBV5-5 and TRBJ1-2, is as follows: DAGVTQSPTHLIKTRGQQVTLRCSPISGHKSVSWYQQVLGQGPQFIFQYYEKEERGRGNFPDRFSARQFPNYSSELNVNALLLGDSALYLCASSFLSDYGYTFGSGTRLTVV.

This sequence joins TRBV4-1 and TRBJ1-2, with 8 bases aligning to TRBD1. The ends lost 3 bases at V and 7 bases at J; junction bases unmatched: 16. Per the germline V gene, CDR1 is MGHRA and CDR2 is YSYEKL. This CDR3 is 17 amino acids long. The chain's CDR3 is CASSQGWTGLMKGGYTF. Written as DNA, the CDR3 is TGCGCCAGCAGCCAGGGCTGGACAGGGTTAATGAAGGGTGGCTACACCTTC.

V is TRBV10-2 and J is TRBJ1-1; no definite D call. This CDR3 has 19 residues. The V and J ends lost 7 bases and 1 base respectively, with 28 bases between them. Germline loops: CDR1 WSHSY, CDR2 SAAADI. CDR3 sequence: CASKGGSVSAGPKNTEAFF. DNA of the CDR3: TGCGCCAGCAAGGGTGGCTCCGTTTCCGCAGGCCCAAAGAACACTGAAGCTTTCTTT.